The T cell receptor beta chain under discussion was sequenced for a study of cytomegalovirus exposure and HLA in healthy donors. The PCR made use of 60 Vbeta and 13 Jbeta primers. Using immunoSEQ multiplex PCR, the repertoire was profiled, and TCRdb retains in-frame clones only, with some absent. The sample consists of 100,000 to 120,000 clones, 80% of them appearing once. Comment on this clone: Its target is unknown.

General study points: In all likelihood, a cluster of highly shared sequence variants was a sequencing artifact. Exclusion applied to some V segments, including TRBV6-2 and TRBV6-3, as they were indistinguishable.

V lost 5 bases, J lost 7 bases, and 15 bases lay in between. This CDR3 spans 14 amino acids. From germline, CDR1 is MNHEY and CDR2 SMNVEV (reference sequence). This chain connects TRBV27 to TRBJ1-5; D unresolved. The sequence came from a man aged 25 to 45 in good health and CMV-seropositive. Sequenced: PBMCs. This CDR3 reads CASSRRDGSQPQHF. CDR3 bases: TGTGCCAGCAGTCGGCGGGATGGAAGCCAGCCCCAGCATTTT.